The T cell receptor beta chain described here comes from a study of blood T cell repertoires in COVID-19. As handled by the study authors: Using reference gene primer amplification, nucleated cell counts were estimated. Profiled with immunoSEQ multiplex PCR; TCRdb holds only in-frame clones, not every one. V, J and clone size are those of that table, while D and trimming were read from the DNA. This table has tens of thousands of clones, about 91% appearing once. The V gene lost 9 bases and the J gene lost 5 bases, with 9 bases spanning the gap. There are 12 residues in the CDR3. Germline V gives CDR1 KGHDR, CDR2 SFDVKD.

The rearrangement joins TRBV24-1 to TRBJ2-2; D is unclear. The receptor comes from a woman aged 70-85 years with active COVID-19. Sequenced sample: peripheral blood. The CDR3 region is CATHDWTGELFF. The CDR3 DNA sequence: TGTGCCACCCACGACTGGACCGGGGAGCTGTTTTTT.